Listed below are T cell receptor beta chains from one sample, sequenced in a study of cytomegalovirus exposure and HLA in healthy donors. The table came from immunoSEQ multiplex PCR; TCRdb's copy has only in-frame clones and leaves some out. This table has roughly 150,000 clones, roughly 87% appearing once. The specimen sequenced was PBMCs. All receptors come from a man aged 25-40 years in good health and CMV-seropositive. The CDR3 runs from the conserved cysteine through the conserved F or W. A D gene is named only where the DNA matches it firmly. Where a row states a size, it is once, few, many or the class of an expanded clone; other rows omit it.

v_gene,d_gene,j_gene,abundance,CDR3nt,CDR3aa
TRBV4-1,NA,TRBJ2-1,NA,TGCGCCAGCAGCCAAAGCCCTTCGAATGAGCAGTTCTTC,CASSQSPSNEQFF
TRBV27,TRBD2,TRBJ2-7,NA,TGTGCCAGCAGACTAGCGGGAGTAGGCTACGAGCAGTACTTC,CASRLAGVGYEQYF
TRBV7-6,TRBD2,TRBJ2-1,NA,TGTGCCAGCAGTCGTGTTCCTAGCGGGGGGACCTTCAATGAGCAGTTCTTC,CASSRVPSGGTFNEQFF
TRBV27,NA,TRBJ2-3,NA,TGTGCCAGCAGTCACACAGATACGCAGTATTTT,CASSHTDTQYF
TRBV7-8,NA,TRBJ2-1,NA,TGTGCCAGCAGCCCGGGACATGAGCCCTACAATGAGCAGTTCTTC,CASSPGHEPYNEQFF
TRBV19,NA,TRBJ1-2,NA,TGTGCCAGTAGTGCCAGCGGAAATTATGGCTACACCTTC,CASSASGNYGYTF
TRBV2,NA,TRBJ2-5,NA,TGTGCCGCTGCACCGGGGAGGCTAGAGACCCAGTACTTC,CAAAPGRLETQYF
TRBV7-2,NA,TRBJ2-2,NA,TGTGCCAGCAGCTCCGGGACAAGGACCGGGGAGCTGTTTTTT,CASSSGTRTGELFF
TRBV5-1,TRBD1,TRBJ1-6,few,TGCGCCAGCAGCCCCTCGGGACAGGGGATCTCACCCCTCCACTTT,CASSPSGQGISPLHF
TRBV2,TRBD1,TRBJ2-7,NA,TGTGCCAGCCTCCGGGACAGGACCTACGAGCAGTACTTC,CASLRDRTYEQYF
TRBV5-1,TRBD2,TRBJ2-2,NA,TGCGCCAGCAGCTGGACTAGCGGGAGCCCTAACACCGGGGAGCTGTTTTTT,CASSWTSGSPNTGELFF
TRBV28,NA,TRBJ1-2,few,TGTGCCAGCTTAGGGGGGGCCCGGAGGACCTTC,CASLGGARRTF
TRBV10-1,NA,TRBJ2-2,NA,TGCGCCAGCACCCAGGACAGCGCGAACACCGGGGAGCTGTTTTTT,CASTQDSANTGELFF
TRBV6-7,TRBD1,TRBJ2-5,NA,TGTGCCAGCAGTTACTCGACAGGGGGCGTCGAGACCCAGTACTTC,CASSYSTGGVETQYF
TRBV29-1,NA,TRBJ2-1,few,TGCAGCGTTGACCCCCTAGCTAGCGCTTACGGAAATGAGCAGTTCTTC,CSVDPLASAYGNEQFF
TRBV5-8,TRBD2,TRBJ2-7,NA,TGTGCCAGCAGCTGGCGGACTAGCGGGGGGGCTCGGTCCTACGAGCAGTACTTC,CASSWRTSGGARSYEQYF
TRBV10-1,TRBD1,TRBJ2-7,NA,TGCGCCAGCAGCAAACAGGGGTACTACGAGCAGTACTTC,CASSKQGYYEQYF
TRBV11-2,TRBD1,TRBJ1-1,NA,TGTGCCAGCAGCTTACTCACGGGACAGGGGGCAACTGAAGCTTTCTTT,CASSLLTGQGATEAFF
TRBV13,NA,TRBJ1-1,NA,TGTGCCAGCAGCTTACGCGGCCGGGACATGAAAGCTTTCTTT,CASSLRGRDMKAFF
TRBV7-9,NA,TRBJ2-2,NA,TGTGCCAGCACCGGGGCGGGGATACCCAACACCGGGGAGCTGTTTTTT,CASTGAGIPNTGELFF
TRBV30,NA,TRBJ2-7,few,TGTGCCTCCGTGGACAAGATTACCTACGAGCAGTACTTC,CASVDKITYEQYF
TRBV7-2,TRBD2,TRBJ2-7,few,TGTGCCAGCAGCCTCCGAATTAGCGGGGCCAGCTCCTACGAGCAGTACTTC,CASSLRISGASSYEQYF
TRBV9,NA,TRBJ2-1,NA,TGTGCCAGCAGCGGTCGACTTGGCGTCTCCTACAATGAGCAGTTCTTC,CASSGRLGVSYNEQFF
TRBV13,NA,TRBJ2-7,NA,TGTGCCAGCAGCTTAGCGGAAGACAGCTCCTACGAGCAGTACTTC,CASSLAEDSSYEQYF
TRBV5-1,TRBD1,TRBJ2-7,NA,TGCGCCAGCAGCCTCGGACAGGGTTCCTACGAGCAGTACTTC,CASSLGQGSYEQYF